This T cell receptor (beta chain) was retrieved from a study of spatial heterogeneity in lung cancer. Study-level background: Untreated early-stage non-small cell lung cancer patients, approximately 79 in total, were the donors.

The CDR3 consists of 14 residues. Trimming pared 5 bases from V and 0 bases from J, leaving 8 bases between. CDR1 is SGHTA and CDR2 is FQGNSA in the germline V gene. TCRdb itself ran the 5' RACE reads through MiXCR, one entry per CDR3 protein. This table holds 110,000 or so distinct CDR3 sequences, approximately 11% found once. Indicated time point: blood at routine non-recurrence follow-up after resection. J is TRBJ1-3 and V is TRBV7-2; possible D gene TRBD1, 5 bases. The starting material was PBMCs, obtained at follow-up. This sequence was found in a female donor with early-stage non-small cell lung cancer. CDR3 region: CASSQGVSGNTIYF. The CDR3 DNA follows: TGTGCCAGCAGCCAAGGGGTCTCTGGAAACACCATATATTTT.